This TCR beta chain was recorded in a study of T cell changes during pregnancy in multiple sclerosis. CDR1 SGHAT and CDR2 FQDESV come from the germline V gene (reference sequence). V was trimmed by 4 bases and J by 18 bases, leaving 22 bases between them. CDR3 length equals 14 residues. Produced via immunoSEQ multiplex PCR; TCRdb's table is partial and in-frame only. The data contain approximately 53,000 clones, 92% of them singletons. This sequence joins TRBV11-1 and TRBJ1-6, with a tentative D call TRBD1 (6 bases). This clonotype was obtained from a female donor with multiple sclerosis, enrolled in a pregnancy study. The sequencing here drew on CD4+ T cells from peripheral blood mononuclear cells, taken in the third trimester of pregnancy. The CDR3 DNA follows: TGTGCCAGCAGCTCCCGCGCAATGGGGGCTGCGCCCCACTTT. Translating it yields CASSSRAMGAAPHF.